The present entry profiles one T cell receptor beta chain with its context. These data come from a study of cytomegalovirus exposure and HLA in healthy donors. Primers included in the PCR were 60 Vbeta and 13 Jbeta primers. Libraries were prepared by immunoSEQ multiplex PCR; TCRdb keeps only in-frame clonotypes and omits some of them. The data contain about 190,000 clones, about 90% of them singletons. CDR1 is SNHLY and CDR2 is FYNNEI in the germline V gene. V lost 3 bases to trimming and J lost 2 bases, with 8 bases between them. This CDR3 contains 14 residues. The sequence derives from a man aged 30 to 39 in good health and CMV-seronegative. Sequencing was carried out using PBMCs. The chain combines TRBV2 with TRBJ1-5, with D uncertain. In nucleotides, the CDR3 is TGTGCCAGCAGTGAGATCCGGGGCAATCAGCCCCAGCATTTT. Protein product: CASSEIRGNQPQHF.